One T cell receptor beta chain is described in this entry. This record belongs to a study of blood T cell repertoires in COVID-19. TCRdb's table, derived via immunoSEQ multiplex PCR, lists solely in-frame clones and lacks some. The sample records about 230,000 clones, 80% to 90% being singletons. The V and J ends lost 5 bases and 0 bases, in that order; junction bases with no gene match: 7. There are 16 residues in the CDR3. The germline gives CDR1 SEHNR, CDR2 FQNEAQ (reference sequence). What was sequenced was PBMCs or T cells enriched from blood (not recorded which). The chain uses TRBV7-9 and TRBJ1-2, with 9 nucleotides matching TRBD1. The source of this sequence is a man aged 18 to 29 who had recovered from COVID-19. CDR3 DNA: TGTGCCAGCAGCATGCGAGGGACAGGGCCTAACTATGGCTACACCTTC. It translates to CASSMRGTGPNYGYTF.